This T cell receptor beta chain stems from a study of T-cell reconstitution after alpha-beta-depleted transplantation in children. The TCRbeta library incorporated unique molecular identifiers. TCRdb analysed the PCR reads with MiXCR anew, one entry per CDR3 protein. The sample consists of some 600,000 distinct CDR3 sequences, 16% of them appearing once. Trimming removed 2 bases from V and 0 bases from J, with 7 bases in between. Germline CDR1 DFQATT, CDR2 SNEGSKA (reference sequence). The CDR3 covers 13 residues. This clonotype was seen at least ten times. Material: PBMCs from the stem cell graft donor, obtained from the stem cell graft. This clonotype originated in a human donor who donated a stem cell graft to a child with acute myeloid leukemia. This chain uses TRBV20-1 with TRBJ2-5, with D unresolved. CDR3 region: CSARLGNQETQYF. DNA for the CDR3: TGCAGTGCTAGACTGGGGAACCAAGAGACCCAGTACTTC.